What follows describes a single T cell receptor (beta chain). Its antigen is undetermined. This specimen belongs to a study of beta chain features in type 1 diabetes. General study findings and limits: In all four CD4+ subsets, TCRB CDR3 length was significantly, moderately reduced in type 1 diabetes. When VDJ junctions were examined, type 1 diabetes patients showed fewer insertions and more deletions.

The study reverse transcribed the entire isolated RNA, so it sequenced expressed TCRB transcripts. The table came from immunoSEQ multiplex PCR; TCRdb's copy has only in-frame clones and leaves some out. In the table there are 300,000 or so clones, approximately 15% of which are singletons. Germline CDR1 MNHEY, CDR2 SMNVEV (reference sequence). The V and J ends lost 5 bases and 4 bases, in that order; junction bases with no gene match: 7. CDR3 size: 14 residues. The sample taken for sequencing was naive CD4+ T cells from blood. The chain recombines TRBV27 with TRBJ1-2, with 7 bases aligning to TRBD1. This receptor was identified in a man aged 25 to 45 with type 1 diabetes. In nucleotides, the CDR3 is TGTGCCAGCAGTAATACGGGACAGCCCTATGGCTACACCTTC. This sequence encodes CASSNTGQPYGYTF.